These 11 T cell receptor beta chains came from one sample sequenced in a study of identical twins. TCRdb redid the calling of the 5' RACE reads with MiXCR, one entry per CDR3 protein. The sample has approximately 230,000 distinct CDR3 sequences, under 8.5% seen once. This sample was also put to use in a study of T cells expressing NK-cell markers.

The sample consisted of CD8+ T cells sorted from blood. These receptor sequences come from a woman in her late teens or twenties in good health.

The chain recombines TRBV7-6 with TRBJ2-1, with D perhaps TRBD2 (6 bases). V lost 4 bases and J 0 bases, leaving 13 bases between the germline ends. The CDR3 consists of 16 residues. Germline assignment: CDR1 SGHVS and CDR2 FNYEAQ. The chain's CDR3 is CASSSLTSDSYNEQFF. The CDR3 nucleotides are TGTGCCAGCAGCTCTCTGACTAGTGACTCCTACAATGAGCAGTTCTTC.

A few counts support this clonotype. V usage is TRBV11-3 and J usage is TRBJ2-7; 10 nucleotides line up with TRBD1. The CDR3 sequence is 14 residues long. The junction had 7 bases not matched to a gene; V was cut back by 4 bases and J by 7 bases. The germline gives CDR1 SGHNT, CDR2 YENEEA. For the CDR3, the DNA is TGTGCCAGCAGCTCCGGGACAGGGGAGAGGGAGCAGTACTTC. This codes for CASSSGTGEREQYF.

In its sample, this clonotype was seen many times. The chain joins TRBV10-3 to TRBJ1-2, with TRBD1 as a possible D gene (5 bases). Trimming took 0 bases from V and 6 from J, leaving 17 bases between them. The CDR3 covers 16 residues. The germline V gene has CDR1 ENHRY and CDR2 SYGVKD. The CDR3 loop reads CAISESPGTDPDGYTF. Written as DNA, the CDR3 is TGTGCCATCAGTGAGTCTCCAGGGACCGATCCTGATGGCTACACCTTC.

The chain employs TRBV5-5 and TRBJ2-6, with D unclear. The CDR3 length is 12 residues. The germline V gene encodes CDR1 SGHKS and CDR2 YYEKEE (reference sequence). The ends were cut back, 7 bases at V and 3 bases at J, with 5 bases in the middle. The DNA for the CDR3 is TGTGCCAGCTTTCGTGGGGCCAACGTCCTGACTTTC. This gives the protein CASFRGANVLTF.

In its sample, this clonotype was seen a few times. J is TRBJ2-3 and V is TRBV2, with 7 bases lining up with TRBD1. The germline gives CDR1 SNHLY, CDR2 FYNNEI. Trimming took 7 bases from V and 4 from J; bases not matched to a gene: 8. The CDR3 consists of 14 residues. Here the CDR3 DNA reads TGTGCCAGCAACAAAGTACAGGGGCCAGATACGCAGTATTTT. Protein sequence: CASNKVQGPDTQYF. Full variable domain (missing parts from reference TRBV2 and TRBJ2-3): EPEVTQTPSHQVTQMGQEVILRCVPISNHLYFYWYRQILGQKVEFLVSFYNNEISEKSEIFDDQFSVERPDGSNFTLKIRSTKLEDSAMYFCASNKVQGPDTQYFGPGTRLTVL.

This chain connects TRBV4-1 to TRBJ2-3; 15 nucleotides align to TRBD2. The germline V gene encodes CDR1 MGHRA and CDR2 YSYEKL. The CDR3 covers 17 residues. The junction had 8 bases not matched to a gene; V was cut back by 5 bases and J by 5 bases. The CDR3 protein is CASSGGLAGGKGDTQYF. The CDR3 DNA reads TGCGCCAGCAGCGGGGGACTAGCGGGGGGAAAGGGAGATACGCAGTATTTT.

This chain connects TRBV7-2 to TRBJ2-7, with D uncertain. CDR3 length: 13 amino acids. Per germline, CDR1 SGHTA and CDR2 FQGNSA. Trimming took 1 base from V and 7 from J, leaving 11 bases between them. CDR3 loop: CASSLVGEREQYF. DNA for the CDR3: TGTGCCAGCAGCTTAGTTGGGGAAAGAGAGCAGTACTTC.

This clonotype has a count of ten or more. The chain couples TRBV4-1 to TRBJ2-6; TRBD1 aligns across 7 bases. The V gene's germline CDR1 is MGHRA and CDR2 YSYEKL. CDR3 size: 18 residues. V gave up 0 bases and J gave up 2 bases; unmatched junction bases: 7. CDR3 sequence reads: CASSQEEYRGPGANVLTF. The CDR3 DNA reads as TGCGCCAGCAGCCAAGAGGAATACAGGGGCCCTGGGGCCAACGTCCTGACTTTC.

This clonotype was detected many times. The chain employs TRBV27 and TRBJ2-1, with D unresolved. CDR1 and CDR2 (germline): MNHEY, SMNVEV (reference sequence). Deletions cut 0 bases from V and 9 bases from J, with 9 bases between. The CDR3 length is 13 residues. The CDR3 reads CASSLSAKIEQFF. The CDR3 nucleotides are TGTGCCAGCAGTTTATCTGCCAAAATTGAGCAGTTCTTC.

This clonotype came up a few times. The rearrangement links TRBV15 to TRBJ1-6; TRBD1 might be the D (5 bases). Germline values: CDR1 LNHNV, CDR2 YYDKDF (reference sequence). Trimming left V 5 bases short and J 9 bases short, with 8 bases between. This CDR3 contains 12 residues. CDR3 DNA: TGTGCCACCAGCCTCGGGGCTTCACCCCTCCACTTT. Its translation is CATSLGASPLHF.

J is TRBJ1-2 and V is TRBV6-1; perhaps TRBD1 as D (5 bases). Germline values: CDR1 MNHNS, CDR2 SASEGT. Trimming left V 3 bases short and J 2 bases short, with 10 bases between. The CDR3 is made up of 14 amino acids. The CDR3 protein is CASSDYQGNYGYTF. In nucleotides, the CDR3 is TGTGCCAGCAGTGATTACCAGGGCAACTATGGCTACACCTTC.